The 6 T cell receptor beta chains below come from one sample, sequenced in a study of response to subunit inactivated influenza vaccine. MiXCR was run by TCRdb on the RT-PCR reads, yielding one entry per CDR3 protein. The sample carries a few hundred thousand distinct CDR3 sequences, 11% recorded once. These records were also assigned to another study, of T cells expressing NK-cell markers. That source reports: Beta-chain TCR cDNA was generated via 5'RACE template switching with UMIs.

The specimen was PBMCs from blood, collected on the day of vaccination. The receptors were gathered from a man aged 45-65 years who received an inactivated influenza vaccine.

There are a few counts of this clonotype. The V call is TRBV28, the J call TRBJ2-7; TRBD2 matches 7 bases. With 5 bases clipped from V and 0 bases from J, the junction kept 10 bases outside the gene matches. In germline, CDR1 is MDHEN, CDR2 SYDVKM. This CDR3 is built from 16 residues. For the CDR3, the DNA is TGTGCCAGCAGTCCCGGTGGTAGCGGGTTCTCCTACGAGCAGTACTTC. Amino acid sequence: CASSPGGSGFSYEQYF. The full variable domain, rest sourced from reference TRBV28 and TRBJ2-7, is DVKVTQSSRYLVKRTGEKVFLECVQDMDHENMFWYRQDPGLGLRLIYFSYDVKMKEKGDIPEGYSVSREKKERFSLILESASTNQTSMYLCASSPGGSGFSYEQYFGPGTRLTVT.

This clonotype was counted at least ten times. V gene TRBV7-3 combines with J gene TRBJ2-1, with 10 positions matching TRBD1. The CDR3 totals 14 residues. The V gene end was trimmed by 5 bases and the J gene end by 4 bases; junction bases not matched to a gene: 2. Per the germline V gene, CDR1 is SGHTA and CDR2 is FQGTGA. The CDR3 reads CASSRDRGYNEQFF. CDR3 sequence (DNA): TGTGCCAGCAGCCGGGACAGGGGTTACAATGAGCAGTTCTTC.

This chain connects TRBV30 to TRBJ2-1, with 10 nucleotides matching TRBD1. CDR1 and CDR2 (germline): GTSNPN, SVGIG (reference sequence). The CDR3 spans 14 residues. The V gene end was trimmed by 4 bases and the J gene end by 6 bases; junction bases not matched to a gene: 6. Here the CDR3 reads CAWTTGGAGNEQFF. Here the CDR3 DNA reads TGTGCCTGGACGACAGGGGGCGCTGGCAATGAGCAGTTCTTC.

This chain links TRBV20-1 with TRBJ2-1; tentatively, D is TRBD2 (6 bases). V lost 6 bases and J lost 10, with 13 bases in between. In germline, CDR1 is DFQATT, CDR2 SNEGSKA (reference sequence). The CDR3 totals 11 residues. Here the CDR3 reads CSAPGTQEQFF. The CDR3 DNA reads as TGCAGTGCGCCCGGGACTCAGGAGCAGTTCTTC.

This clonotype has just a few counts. CDR3 nucleotides: TGCAGCGTTGAAGAAGGAGCTTGGGGCACAGATACGCAGTATTTT. It is translated as CSVEEGAWGTDTQYF. The genes are TRBV29-1 and TRBJ2-3; D is ambiguous. Trimming shortened V by 0 bases and J by 1 base, and 11 bases separated the two germline ends. Looked up from germline, CDR1 is SQVTM and CDR2 is ANQGSEA. The CDR3 runs 15 residues.

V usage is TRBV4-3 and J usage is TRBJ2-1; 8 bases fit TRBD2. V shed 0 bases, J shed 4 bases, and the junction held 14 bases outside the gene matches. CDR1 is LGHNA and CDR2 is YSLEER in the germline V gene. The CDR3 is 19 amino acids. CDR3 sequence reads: CASSQDPGGAEGAYNEQFF. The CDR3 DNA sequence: TGCGCCAGCAGCCAAGACCCGGGAGGGGCAGAAGGGGCTTACAATGAGCAGTTCTTC.